A selection of T cell receptor beta chains follows, all from one sample in a study of T cells in tumors after PD-1 blockade. Data came from immunoSEQ multiplex PCR; TCRdb stores just in-frame clones and leaves some out. Of some 60,000 clones in the sample, just under 80% were seen once. The input for sequencing was PBMCs, taken before anti-PD-1 treatment. The receptor set was obtained from a human donor with basal cell carcinoma. Both conserved end residues are part of each CDR3. The D gene is left open where the match is weak. The listing skips clone size in some rows; elsewhere it reads once, few, many or a size class.

TRBJ2-1 | NA | NA | TRBV30 | CAWSVGWFQFF | TGTGCCTGGAGTGTAGGATGGTTCCAGTTCTTC
TRBJ2-2 | NA | once | TRBV30 | CAWSGVRTGELFF | TGTGCCTGGAGTGGGGTGAGAACCGGGGAGCTGTTTTTT
TRBJ1-6 | TRBD1 | NA | TRBV5-6 | CASSAGTGNNSPLHF | TGTGCCAGCAGCGCCGGGACAGGGAATAATTCACCCCTCCACTTT
TRBJ2-1 | NA | NA | TRBV2 | CASSEVGRRIEQFF | TGTGCCAGCAGTGAAGTGGGGAGGCGGATTGAGCAGTTCTTC
TRBJ2-1 | TRBD2 | NA | TRBV19 | CASKGRGAFENNEQFF | TGTGCCAGTAAAGGGCGGGGGGCCTTTGAGAACAATGAGCAGTTCTTC
TRBJ2-3 | NA | NA | TRBV6-4 | CASSSTASTDTQYF | TGTGCCAGCAGTTCGACAGCTAGCACAGATACGCAGTATTTT
TRBJ2-2 | NA | NA | TRBV5-6 | CASSIKVAGELFF | TGTGCCAGCAGTATTAAGGTGGCCGGGGAGCTGTTTTTT
TRBJ1-2 | NA | few | TRBV5-1 | CASSLKSDANYGYTF | TGCGCCAGCAGCTTGAAGTCAGACGCCAACTATGGCTACACCTTC
TRBJ2-1 | TRBD1 | NA | TRBV19 | CASSPTGTGTYNEQFF | TGTGCCAGTAGTCCTACCGGGACAGGAACCTACAATGAGCAGTTCTTC
TRBJ2-7 | NA | NA | TRBV5-6 | CASSLAILGFPGSYEQYF | TGTGCCAGCAGCTTGGCCATCTTAGGGTTCCCGGGCTCCTACGAGCAGTACTTC
TRBJ1-2 | NA | NA | TRBV7-9 | CASSSPGRNYGYTF | TGTGCCAGCAGCTCGCCGGGACGGAACTATGGCTACACCTTC
TRBJ2-3 | NA | once | TRBV5-1 | CASSLVRQATDTQYF | TGCGCCAGCAGCTTGGTGAGACAGGCCACAGATACGCAGTATTTT
TRBJ2-3 | TRBD2 | once | TRBV5-8 | CASSLLGGGQTDTQYF | TGTGCCAGCAGCTTGCTAGGCGGGGGGCAGACAGATACGCAGTATTTT
TRBJ1-1 | NA | NA | TRBV6-5 | CASRSRGWARTEAFF | TGTGCCAGCAGGAGCAGGGGTTGGGCTAGGACTGAAGCTTTCTTT
TRBJ2-1 | TRBD2 | NA | TRBV11-2 | CASRLARTSGGGYNEQFF | TGTGCCAGCAGACTAGCTAGGACTAGCGGGGGGGGTTACAATGAGCAGTTCTTC
TRBJ2-3 | NA | NA | TRBV10-1 | CASSESDTQYF | TGCGCCAGCAGTGAGTCAGATACGCAGTATTTT
TRBJ2-3 | TRBD2 | few | TRBV6-1 | CASSDQAGDTDTQYF | TGTGCCAGCAGTGACCAAGCGGGGGACACAGATACGCAGTATTTT
TRBJ2-3 | NA | NA | TRBV29-1 | CSVVYSGDTQYF | TGCAGCGTTGTTTACAGTGGAGATACGCAGTATTTT
TRBJ1-2 | NA | NA | TRBV5-5 | CASSLVLGAGYGYTF | TGTGCCAGCAGCTTGGTACTGGGAGCAGGATATGGCTACACCTTC
TRBJ2-1 | TRBD2 | NA | TRBV18 | CASSPRSAGASSYNEQFF | TGTGCCAGCTCACCACGTTCAGCGGGGGCGAGCTCCTACAATGAGCAGTTCTTC
TRBJ2-7 | NA | NA | TRBV3-1/TRBV3-2 | CASSQFKYEQYF | TGTGCCAGCAGCCAATTCAAGTACGAGCAGTACTTC
TRBJ2-3 | TRBD2 | NA | TRBV10-3 | CAINDLGSGDTQYF | TGTGCCATCAACGATCTCGGTAGCGGGGATACGCAGTATTTT
TRBJ1-2 | TRBD1 | NA | TRBV6-1 | CASSDHRGRDGYTF | TGTGCCAGCAGTGACCACAGGGGGCGAGATGGCTACACCTTC
TRBJ1-6 | TRBD1 | NA | TRBV5-6 | CASSFNRGYNSPLHF | TGTGCCAGCAGCTTTAACAGGGGTTATAATTCACCCCTCCACTTT
TRBJ1-4 | NA | NA | TRBV6-1 | CASSVPTGGLNEKLFF | TGTGCCAGCAGTGTCCCGACAGGAGGCCTAAATGAAAAACTGTTTTTT
TRBJ1-1 | NA | NA | TRBV30 | CAWSLGKAEAFF | TGTGCCTGGAGCCTGGGGAAGGCTGAAGCTTTCTTT
TRBJ1-1 | TRBD1 | NA | TRBV6-6 | CASSRDRVGTEAFF | TGTGCCAGCAGCCGCGACAGGGTGGGAACTGAAGCTTTCTTT
TRBJ1-4 | NA | NA | TRBV10-3 | CAISESGRINEKLFF | TGTGCCATCAGTGAGTCCGGCAGAATTAATGAAAAACTGTTTTTT
TRBJ1-2 | NA | NA | TRBV9 | CASSVDPGREYGYTF | TGTGCCAGCAGCGTAGACCCGGGCAGGGAGTATGGCTACACCTTC
TRBJ2-1 | NA | NA | TRBV29-1 | CSGSGLYNEQFF | TGCAGCGGCTCCGGGCTCTACAATGAGCAGTTCTTC
TRBJ2-5 | NA | NA | TRBV6-5 | CASSYGGPETQYF | TGTGCCAGCAGTTACGGAGGGCCTGAGACCCAGTACTTC
TRBJ2-1 | TRBD2 | NA | TRBV27 | CASSLAGGGYNEQFF | TGTGCCAGCAGTTTAGCGGGCGGGGGCTACAATGAGCAGTTCTTC
TRBJ2-5 | TRBD2 | NA | TRBV24-1 | CATSGAGTQETQYF | TGTGCCACCAGTGGAGCGGGGACCCAAGAGACCCAGTACTTC
TRBJ2-5 | NA | NA | TRBV6-5 | CASNPTGVSLETQYF | TGTGCCAGCAACCCGACAGGCGTGAGTTTAGAGACCCAGTACTTC
TRBJ2-1 | NA | NA | TRBV11-3 | CASRGQGNEQFF | TGTGCCAGTAGAGGGCAGGGCAATGAGCAGTTCTTC
TRBJ2-2 | NA | few | TRBV5-1 | CASSFGDTGELFF | TGCGCCAGCAGCTTTGGGGACACCGGGGAGCTGTTTTTT
TRBJ1-1 | NA | few | TRBV5-1 | CASRRDTEAFF | TGCGCCAGCAGGCGGGACACCGAAGCTTTCTTT
TRBJ2-7 | NA | few | TRBV10-2 | CASSESGTNLPGVPYEQYF | TGCGCCAGCAGTGAGTCGGGGACCAACTTACCAGGGGTCCCCTACGAGCAGTACTTC
TRBJ2-3 | NA | NA | TRBV12-5 | CASGLVTDTQYF | TGTGCTAGTGGTTTGGTCACAGATACGCAGTATTTT
TRBJ2-7 | TRBD1 | once | TRBV5-4 | CASSPGTGRFEQYF | TGTGCCAGCAGCCCCGGGACAGGGCGTTTCGAGCAGTACTTC
TRBJ1-3 | NA | NA | TRBV5-1 | CASSPGRAGDIGNTIYF | TGCGCCAGCTCCCCCGGTCGGGCAGGGGATATAGGAAACACCATATATTTT
TRBJ2-7 | NA | NA | TRBV6-6 | CASSPQSYEQYF | TGTGCCAGCAGTCCTCAATCCTACGAGCAGTACTTC
TRBJ2-3 | TRBD2 | NA | TRBV5-1 | CASSTSGGAADTQYF | TGCGCCAGCAGCACTAGCGGGGGGGCCGCAGATACGCAGTATTTT
TRBJ1-1 | NA | NA | TRBV13 | CASRRGGLGEAFF | TGTGCCAGCAGACGAGGGGGATTGGGTGAAGCTTTCTTT
TRBJ2-3 | NA | NA | TRBV3-1/TRBV3-2 | CASSPPDRYTDTQYF | TGTGCCAGCAGCCCGCCAGACAGGTACACAGATACGCAGTATTTT
TRBJ1-2 | NA | once | TRBV5-6 | CASSLRRASSYGYTF | TGTGCCAGCAGCTTGAGGCGGGCGTCCAGCTATGGCTACACCTTC
TRBJ1-1 | NA | NA | TRBV19 | CASSRRTEIEAFF | TGTGCCAGTAGTAGAAGGACGGAGATTGAAGCTTTCTTT